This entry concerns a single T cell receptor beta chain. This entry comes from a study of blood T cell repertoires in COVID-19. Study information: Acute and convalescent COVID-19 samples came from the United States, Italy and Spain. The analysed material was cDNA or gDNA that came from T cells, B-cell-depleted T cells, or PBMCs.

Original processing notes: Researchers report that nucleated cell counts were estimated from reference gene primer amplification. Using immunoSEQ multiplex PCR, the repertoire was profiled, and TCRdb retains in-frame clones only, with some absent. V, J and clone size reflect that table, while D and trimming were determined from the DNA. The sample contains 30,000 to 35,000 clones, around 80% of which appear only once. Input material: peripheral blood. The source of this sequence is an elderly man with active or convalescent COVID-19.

This CDR3 is CASGSYEQYF. The CDR3 DNA follows: TGTGCCAGCGGCTCTTACGAGCAGTACTTC. This sequence joins TRBV28 and TRBJ2-7; no reliable D call. Trimming pared 8 bases from V and 4 bases from J, leaving 6 bases between. The CDR3 is made up of 10 amino acids. Looked up from germline, CDR1 is MDHEN and CDR2 is SYDVKM. Full variable domain (missing parts from reference TRBV28 and TRBJ2-7): DVKVTQSSRYLVKRTGEKVFLECVQDMDHENMFWYRQDPGLGLRLIYFSYDVKMKEKGDIPEGYSVSREKKERFSLILESASTNQTSMYLCASGSYEQYFGPGTRLTVT.